The source of this T cell receptor beta chain is a study of shared clonotypes between healthy human individuals. Sorted-subset replicate PCR reactions contained 200 ng DNA, corresponding to some 28,000 T cell genomes. Repertoires were generated with immunoSEQ multiplex PCR, while TCRdb's copy carries only in-frame clones and drops some. The sample holds about 1.4 million clones, roughly 96% seen once. The investigators split CD4+ cells into a CD45RA+ naive subset and a CD45RA-negative memory subset. As to this clone: Its antigen is as yet unknown.

Study results and caveats: Represented diversity (both genetic and exposure-history) was limited by the small number of donors. Donor clonotype sharing was expected to depend on sequencing depth.

The CDR3 spans 13 residues. CDR1 is KGHSH, CDR2 LQKENI, per germline. Trimming took off 2 bases at V and 4 bases at J, with 8 bases between the two ends. This chain joins TRBV18 and TRBJ1-2; no reliable D call. Material: naive CD4+ T cells sorted from blood. Subset specified: CD45RA+ positively selected. The sequence derives from a man aged 30 to 45 in good health. This chain's CDR3 is CASSPEGGYGYTF. The CDR3, as DNA: TGTGCCAGCTCACCAGAGGGAGGCTATGGCTACACCTTC.